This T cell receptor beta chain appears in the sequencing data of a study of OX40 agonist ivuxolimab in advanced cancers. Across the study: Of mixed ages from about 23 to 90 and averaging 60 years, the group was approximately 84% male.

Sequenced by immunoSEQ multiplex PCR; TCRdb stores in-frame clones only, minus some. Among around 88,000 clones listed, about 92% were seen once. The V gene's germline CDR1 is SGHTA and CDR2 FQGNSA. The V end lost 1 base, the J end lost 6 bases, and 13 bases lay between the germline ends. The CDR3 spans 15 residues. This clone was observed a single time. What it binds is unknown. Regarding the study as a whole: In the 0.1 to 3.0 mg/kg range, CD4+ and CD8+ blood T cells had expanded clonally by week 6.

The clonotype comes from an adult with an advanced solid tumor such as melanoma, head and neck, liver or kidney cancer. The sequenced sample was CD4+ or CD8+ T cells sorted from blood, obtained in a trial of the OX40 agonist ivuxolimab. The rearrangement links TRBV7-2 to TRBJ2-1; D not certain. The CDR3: CASSLVLSKRNEQFF. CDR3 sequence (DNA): TGTGCCAGCAGCTTAGTGCTATCCAAGCGCAATGAGCAGTTCTTC. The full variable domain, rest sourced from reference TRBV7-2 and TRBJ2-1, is GAGVSQSPSNKVTEKGKDVELRCDPISGHTALYWYRQSLGQGLEFLIYFQGNSAPDKSGLPSDRFSAERTGGSVSTLTIQRTQQEDSAVYLCASSLVLSKRNEQFFGPGTRLTVL.